The rows below give T cell receptor beta chains drawn from one sample of a study of blood T cell repertoires in COVID-19. Libraries were prepared by immunoSEQ multiplex PCR; TCRdb keeps only in-frame clonotypes and omits some of them. The sample lists roughly 340,000 clones, 91% occurring once. Material for sequencing was peripheral blood. These receptors were taken from a woman under 30 who had recovered from COVID-19. The conserved cysteine and the conserved F or W are not part of the CDR3 here. Part of the rows lack a size; the others show once, few, many or a class for expanded clones.

J gene | V gene | clone size | CDR3 protein
TRBJ1-1 | TRBV27 | NA | ASSFSGNTEAF
TRBJ1-5 | TRBV6-2/TRBV6-3 | NA | ASSPTGAGNQPQH
TRBJ1-5 | TRBV2 | NA | ASRGPGQATFGNQPQH
TRBJ2-5 | TRBV5-4 | NA | ASSFTGVQETQY
TRBJ1-5 | TRBV5-8 | once | ASSHVGQYSNQPQH
TRBJ1-4 | TRBV29-1 | NA | SVEGGNEKLF
TRBJ2-5 | TRBV24-1 | NA | ATSDLRGPETQY
TRBJ2-1 | TRBV30 | NA | AWSVQGLAEQF
TRBJ1-5 | TRBV2 | NA | ASSDGHFDRPQH
TRBJ1-2 | TRBV19 | NA | ASSTQGFYGYT
TRBJ2-1 | TRBV9 | NA | ASSVVPTREGGNEQF
TRBJ1-5 | TRBV12-5 | NA | ASGPQGFDQPQH
TRBJ1-4 | TRBV29-1 | NA | SVVGTGGTNEKLF
TRBJ2-1 | TRBV9 | NA | ASSSSGRAYNEQF
TRBJ2-1 | TRBV4-1 | NA | ASSHIRLAGDNEQF
TRBJ1-5 | TRBV29-1 | NA | SAVEGTGGQPQH
TRBJ1-2 | TRBV21-1 | once | ASSKLGQAEHYNYGYT
TRBJ2-1 | TRBV5-1 | NA | ASSLASSGNNNEQF
TRBJ1-5 | TRBV6-2/TRBV6-3 | NA | ASSLQGGYNQPQH
TRBJ1-2 | TRBV3-1/TRBV3-2 | NA | ASSQGQVANYGYT
TRBJ2-3 | TRBV7-8 | NA | ASGLAAMDPSPPDTQY
TRBJ1-2 | TRBV5-1 | NA | ASSWGTGDYGYT
TRBJ1-6 | TRBV5-5 | NA | ASSLTGRSSPLH
TRBJ2-1 | TRBV14 | NA | ASSLGLAGVGEQF
TRBJ1-1 | TRBV6-5 | NA | ASRETGENTEAF
TRBJ1-3 | TRBV30 | NA | ASPAGAIGNTIY
TRBJ1-5 | TRBV5-1 | once | ASSLRSGIQPQH
TRBJ2-3 | TRBV5-4 | NA | ASSKTGSTDTQY
TRBJ1-3 | TRBV6-1 | NA | ASSESRSAIY
TRBJ1-5 | TRBV18 | NA | ASSRQGSNQPQH
TRBJ1-1 | TRBV12-3/TRBV12-4 | few | ASSFGGFEAF
TRBJ1-1 | TRBV30 | once | AWSAGGNTEAF
TRBJ1-6 | TRBV7-9 | NA | ASSLVAGGLNSPLH
TRBJ2-1 | TRBV7-2 | once | ASSQGPGREYEQF
TRBJ2-1 | TRBV6-5 | NA | ASSVYNEQF
TRBJ1-1 | TRBV10-3 | NA | AISVAGAGTEAF
TRBJ2-2 | TRBV7-2 | NA | ASSFSPPNTGELF
TRBJ1-3 | TRBV3-1/TRBV3-2 | NA | ASSQFTGAGNTIY